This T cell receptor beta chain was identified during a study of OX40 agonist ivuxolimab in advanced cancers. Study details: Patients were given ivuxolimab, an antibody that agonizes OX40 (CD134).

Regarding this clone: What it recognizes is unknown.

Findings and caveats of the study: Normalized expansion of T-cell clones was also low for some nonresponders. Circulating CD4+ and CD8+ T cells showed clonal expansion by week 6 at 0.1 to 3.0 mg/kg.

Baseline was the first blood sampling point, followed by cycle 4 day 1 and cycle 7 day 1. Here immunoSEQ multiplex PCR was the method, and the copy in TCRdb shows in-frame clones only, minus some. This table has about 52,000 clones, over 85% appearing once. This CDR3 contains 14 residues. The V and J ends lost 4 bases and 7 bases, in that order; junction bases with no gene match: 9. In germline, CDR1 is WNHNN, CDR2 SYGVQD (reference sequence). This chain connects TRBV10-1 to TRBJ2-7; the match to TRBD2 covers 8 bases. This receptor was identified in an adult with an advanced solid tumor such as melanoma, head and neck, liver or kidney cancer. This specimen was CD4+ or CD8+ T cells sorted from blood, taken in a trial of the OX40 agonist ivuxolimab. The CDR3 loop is CASSGPAGVEEQYF. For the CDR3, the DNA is TGCGCCAGCAGTGGGCCAGCGGGGGTCGAAGAGCAGTACTTC.